This T cell receptor beta chain was captured by sequencing in a study of tumor and adjacent non-tumor tissue in lung cancer (dated by TCRdb to the late 2010s). The study in broad terms: Of the cohort, around 12 patients had adenocarcinoma, 2 had squamous cell carcinoma and 1 had small cell lung cancer. The approximately 15 enrolled patients, of whom some 10 were men and 5 were women, were aged 31 to 76 years and were diagnosed with TNM stage I to III disease. In total, sequencing yielded 125,075,908 productive TCRbeta reads, which works out to an average of about 3.9 million reads per sample. Bulk TCRbeta repertoires were compared between lung tumor tissue and matched distant non-tumor lung tissue obtained from under 18 lung cancer patients. Under 35 paired specimens, one tumor and one normal lung sample per patient, were profiled by TCRbeta CDR3 sequencing.

Bulk unsorted tissue served as the source for RNA extraction, and RNA quality was assessed using a NanoDrop ND-1000 and an Agilent 2100. The donors were newly diagnosed lung cancer patients admitted for thoracic surgery in China from August to November 2014 who had not received prior chemotherapy. Patients with previous radiotherapy or chemotherapy, or with another concurrent cancer, were excluded from the study. Pieces of surgical tissue measuring roughly 1-2.3 cm3 were kept in RNAlater solution and stored at -80 degrees C until use. The CDR3, cysteine through phenylalanine, is 14 amino acids long. The sequence is cut down to CDR3 DNA, 42 bases in frame from base 1. V lost 6 bases and J lost 0 bases; the stretch between them is 12 bases long. For CDR1 and CDR2, the germline V gene lists SQVTM and ANQGSEA. Broad study findings and their caveats: Neither the sequencing platform nor unique molecular identifiers are mentioned in the methods. Younger patients had significantly higher TCR diversity, and higher tumor TCR diversity was associated with shorter overall and disease-free survival. A significantly larger cumulative share of the repertoire was made up by the top 100 clones in normal lung than in tumor tissue. Peripheral blood was not sequenced, so blood TCRbeta repertoires were not examined in the lung cancer patients of the study. Only about 15 patients were in the cohort, and the authors stated that larger samples and more detailed clinical data are needed. Tumor tissue showed significantly greater TCR diversity (inverse Simpson) than normal lung tissue (approximately 430 vs 150, P = 0.0075, Mann-Whitney U test).

This clonotype appeared many times. What this receptor recognizes is not known. Base qualities were left out, and no much larger clone turns up one base away. The library was produced with multiplex PCR. TCRdb records Illumina HiSeq 2500 as the sequencer. TCRbeta libraries were built by three rounds of nested PCR using primers (Table S4), following protocols modified from ARM-PCR. Before sequencing, PCR products of 200-500 bp were cut from the gel and purified using the QIAquick gel extraction kit. As for how the authors treated the data: Reads were cleaned using Trimmomatic, were merged into complete CDR3 sequences using FLASH, and were assigned to V(D)J germline segments using MiTCR. Clonal diversity was computed as the inverse Simpson's index with VDJtools. In-frame sequences without a premature stop codon were defined as productive reads. TCRdb redid the processing of the public reads, applying fastp at Q25 and MiXCR, and retained in-frame beta chains. Rows are unified per CDR3 protein, each entry keeping the most common DNA and genes. TCRdb's processing, not the study's, gives the V and J calls here. The sample table contains some 100,000 distinct CDR3 sequences; only one count was recorded for more than 70% of them. The ten most abundant clones make up roughly 35% of the sample.

The chain employs TRBV29-1 and TRBJ1-3, with TRBD1 as a weak D call on 5 bases. The receptor's source is a woman aged 55 to 70 with non-small cell lung cancer. The specimen sequenced was lung tumor tissue. The sequence in DNA is TGCAGCGTGGGCGGGACGGACTCTGGAAACACCATATATTTT. It encodes CSVGGTDSGNTIYF.